This T cell receptor (beta chain) was sequenced for a study of neurological immune-mediated disorders. Study-wide points: None of the CDR3 amino acid sequences in expanded clones turned up in more than one subject, which points to private repertoires in all groups. Whereas HTLV-1-associated myelopathy showed the most TCR clonal expansion, multiple sclerosis showed the least, with levels below those of healthy controls.

With 10-nucleotide random UMIs, 5'RACE was used to make the cDNA. Via MiXCR, TCRdb re-called the 5' RACE reads, giving one row per CDR3 protein. The sample includes 30,000 to 40,000 distinct CDR3 sequences, 11% of them seen just once. Described time point: technical triplicate 1. For the unsorted libraries, 2 million PBMCs stored at -80 C served as input. This clonotype occurred many times. The antigen remains unidentified. Germline lookup yields CDR1 MNHNY and CDR2 SVGAGI (reference sequence). This CDR3 contains 13 residues. V trimming: 6 bases; J trimming: 6 bases; junction bases outside the gene matches: 5.

The source of this sequence is a man in his sixties with HTLV-1-associated myelopathy (HAM/TSP). Specimen: PBMCs. The chain links TRBV6-6 to TRBJ2-3; 8 bases agree with TRBD1. This CDR3 is CASRTGGGDTQYF. The DNA for the CDR3 is TGTGCCAGCAGAACAGGGGGAGGCGATACGCAGTATTTT.